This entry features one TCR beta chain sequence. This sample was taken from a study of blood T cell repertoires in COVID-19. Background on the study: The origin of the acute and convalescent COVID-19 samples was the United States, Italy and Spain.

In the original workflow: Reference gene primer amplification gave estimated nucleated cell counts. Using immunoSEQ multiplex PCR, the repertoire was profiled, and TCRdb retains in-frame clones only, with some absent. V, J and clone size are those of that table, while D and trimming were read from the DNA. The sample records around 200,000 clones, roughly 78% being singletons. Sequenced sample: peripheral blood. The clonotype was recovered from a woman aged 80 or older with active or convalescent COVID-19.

The CDR3 reads CASSLDTISYEQYF. The CDR3 DNA follows: TGTGCCAGCAGCTTAGACACCATTTCCTACGAGCAGTACTTC. V is TRBV7-9 and J is TRBJ2-7, with no clear D. Germline CDR1 SEHNR, CDR2 FQNEAQ (reference sequence). The germline V and J ends were trimmed by 1 base and 1 base, with 8 bases remaining between them. CDR3 length: 14 amino acids.